This T cell receptor (beta chain) is drawn from a study of T cell clones after liver transplantation. Study background: Without induction therapy, subjects received standard immunosuppression until 12-24 months post-transplant.

Method: immunoSEQ multiplex PCR; TCRdb's copy keeps in-frame clones and lacks some. The data show 85,000 to 110,000 clones, around 80% seen once. This sequence originates from a human patient who received a liver transplant. Some T cells may arise from the graft donor. Material: CD4+ T cells from blood, obtained roughly 50 months after liver transplant.

The CDR3 here is CASSLLASGGSSYNEQFF. DNA for the CDR3: TGTGCCAGCAGTTTATTGGCTAGCGGGGGAAGCTCCTACAATGAGCAGTTCTTC. V gene TRBV28 combines with J gene TRBJ2-1; 10 positions agree with TRBD2. The CDR3 covers 18 residues. CDR1 and CDR2 from the germline V gene are MDHEN and SYDVKM. The ends lost 1 base at V and 0 bases at J; junction bases unmatched: 6.